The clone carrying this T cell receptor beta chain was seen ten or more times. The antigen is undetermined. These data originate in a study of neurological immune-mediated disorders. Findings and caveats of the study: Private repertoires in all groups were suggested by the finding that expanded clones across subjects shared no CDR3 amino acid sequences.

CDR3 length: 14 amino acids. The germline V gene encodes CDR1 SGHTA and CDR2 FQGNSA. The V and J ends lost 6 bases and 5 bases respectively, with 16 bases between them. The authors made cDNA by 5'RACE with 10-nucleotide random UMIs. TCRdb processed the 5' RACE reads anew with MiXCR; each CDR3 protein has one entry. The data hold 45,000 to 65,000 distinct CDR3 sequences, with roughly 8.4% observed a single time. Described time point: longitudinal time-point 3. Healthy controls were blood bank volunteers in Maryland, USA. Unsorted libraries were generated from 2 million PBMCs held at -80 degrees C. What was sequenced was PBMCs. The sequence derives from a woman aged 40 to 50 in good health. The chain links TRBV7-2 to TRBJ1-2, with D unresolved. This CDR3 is CASRHPNLKYGYTF. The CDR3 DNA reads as TGTGCCAGCAGACACCCGAATTTGAAATATGGCTACACCTTC.